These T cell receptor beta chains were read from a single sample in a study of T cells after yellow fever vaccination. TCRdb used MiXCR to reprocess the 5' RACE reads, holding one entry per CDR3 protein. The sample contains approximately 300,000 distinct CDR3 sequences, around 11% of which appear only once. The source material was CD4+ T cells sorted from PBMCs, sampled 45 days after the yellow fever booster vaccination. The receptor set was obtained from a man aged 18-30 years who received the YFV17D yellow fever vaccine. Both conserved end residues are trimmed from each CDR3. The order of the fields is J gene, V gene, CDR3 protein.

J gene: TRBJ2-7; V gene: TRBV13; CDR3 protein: ASSRGPSSGEVFGEQY
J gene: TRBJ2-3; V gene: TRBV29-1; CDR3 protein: SGGQSTDTQY
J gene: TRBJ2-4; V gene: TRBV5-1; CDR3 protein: ASSLEGKNIQY
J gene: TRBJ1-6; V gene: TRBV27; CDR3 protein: ASSRTRRSYNSPLH
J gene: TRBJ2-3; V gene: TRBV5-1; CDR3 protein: ASSLPGLAVNTQY
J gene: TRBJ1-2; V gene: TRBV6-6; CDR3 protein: ASSYLDGANYGYT
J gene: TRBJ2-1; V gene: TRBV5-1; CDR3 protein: ASSRLGGFYNEQF
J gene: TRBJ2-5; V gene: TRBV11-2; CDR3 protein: ASRVGGTGTIETQY
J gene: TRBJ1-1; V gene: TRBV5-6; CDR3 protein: ASSLIGGTNTEAF
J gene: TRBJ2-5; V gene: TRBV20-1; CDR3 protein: SARSGQGIETQY
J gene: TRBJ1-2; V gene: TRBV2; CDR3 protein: ASSGRGQGYGYT
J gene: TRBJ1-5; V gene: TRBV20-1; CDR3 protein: SARERDRGQSSNQPQH
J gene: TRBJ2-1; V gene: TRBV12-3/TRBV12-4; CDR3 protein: ASSFYESNEQF
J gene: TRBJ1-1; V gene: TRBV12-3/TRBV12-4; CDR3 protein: ASSLATAGTEAF
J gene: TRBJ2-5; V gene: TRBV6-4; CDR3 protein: ASSELVQRQQETQY
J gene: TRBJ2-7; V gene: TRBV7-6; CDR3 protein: ASSTTGGQGTEQY
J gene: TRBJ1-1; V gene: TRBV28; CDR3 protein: ASSFPLFAVTEAF
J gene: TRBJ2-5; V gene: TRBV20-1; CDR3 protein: SARGSSETQY
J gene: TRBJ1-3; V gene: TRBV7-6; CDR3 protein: ASSSTVGSGNTIY
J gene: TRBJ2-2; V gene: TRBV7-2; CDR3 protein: ASSSDSRGTGELF
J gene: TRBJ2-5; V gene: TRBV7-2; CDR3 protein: ASSGQAGGLETQY
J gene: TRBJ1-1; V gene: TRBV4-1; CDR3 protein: ASSQEVILTEAF
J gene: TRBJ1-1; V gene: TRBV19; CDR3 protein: ASSIWAPNTEAF
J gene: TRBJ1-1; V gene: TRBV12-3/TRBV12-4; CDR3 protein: ASSFGGGTEAF